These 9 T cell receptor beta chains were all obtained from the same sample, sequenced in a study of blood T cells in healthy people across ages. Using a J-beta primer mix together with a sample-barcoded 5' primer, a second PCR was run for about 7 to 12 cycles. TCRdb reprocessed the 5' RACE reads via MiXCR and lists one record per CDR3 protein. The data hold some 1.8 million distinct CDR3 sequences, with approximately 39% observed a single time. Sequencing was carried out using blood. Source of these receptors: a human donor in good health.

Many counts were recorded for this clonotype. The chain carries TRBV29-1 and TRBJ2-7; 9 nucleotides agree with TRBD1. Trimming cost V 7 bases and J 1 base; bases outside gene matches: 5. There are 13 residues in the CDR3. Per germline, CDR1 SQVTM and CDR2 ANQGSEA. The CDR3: CSAGQGRSYEQYF. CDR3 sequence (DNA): TGCAGCGCGGGACAGGGCAGGTCCTACGAGCAGTACTTC.

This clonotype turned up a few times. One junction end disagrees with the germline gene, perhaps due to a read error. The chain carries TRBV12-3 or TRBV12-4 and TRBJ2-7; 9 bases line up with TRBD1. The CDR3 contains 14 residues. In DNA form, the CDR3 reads TGTGCCAGTAGACCCGGGACAGGGATCTACGGGCAGTACTTC. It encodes CASRPGTGIYGQYF.

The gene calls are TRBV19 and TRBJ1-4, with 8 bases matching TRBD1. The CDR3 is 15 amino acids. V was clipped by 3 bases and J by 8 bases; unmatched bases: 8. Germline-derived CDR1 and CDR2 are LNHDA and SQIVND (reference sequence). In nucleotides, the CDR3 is TGTGCCAGTAGTATCACAGGGGGTTTTGGAGAAAAACTGTTTTTT. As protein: CASSITGGFGEKLFF.

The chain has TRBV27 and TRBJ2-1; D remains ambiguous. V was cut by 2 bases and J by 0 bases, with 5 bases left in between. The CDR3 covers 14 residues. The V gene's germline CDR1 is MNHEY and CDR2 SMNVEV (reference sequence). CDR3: CASSLRLSYNEQFF. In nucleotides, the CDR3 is TGTGCCAGCAGTTTAAGGCTCTCCTACAATGAGCAGTTCTTC.

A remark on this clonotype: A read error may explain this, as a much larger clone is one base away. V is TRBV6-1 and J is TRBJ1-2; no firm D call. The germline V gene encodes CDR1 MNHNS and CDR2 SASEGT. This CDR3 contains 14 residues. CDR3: CVSTGREANYGYTF. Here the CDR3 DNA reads TGTGTCAGCACCGGTAGGGAAGCTAACTATGGCTACACCTTC.

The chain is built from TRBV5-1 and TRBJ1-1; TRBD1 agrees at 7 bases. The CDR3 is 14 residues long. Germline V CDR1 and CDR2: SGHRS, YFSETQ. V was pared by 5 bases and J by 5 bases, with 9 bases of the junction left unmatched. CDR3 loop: CASRLDRAGTEAFF. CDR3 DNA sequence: TGCGCCAGCAGGTTAGACAGGGCTGGGACTGAAGCTTTCTTT.

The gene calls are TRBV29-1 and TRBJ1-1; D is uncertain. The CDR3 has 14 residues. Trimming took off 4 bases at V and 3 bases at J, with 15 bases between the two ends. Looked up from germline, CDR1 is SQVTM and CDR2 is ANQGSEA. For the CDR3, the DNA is TGCAGCGTTGTAGTTACGGGTTCGTACACTGAAGCTTTCTTT. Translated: CSVVVTGSYTEAFF.

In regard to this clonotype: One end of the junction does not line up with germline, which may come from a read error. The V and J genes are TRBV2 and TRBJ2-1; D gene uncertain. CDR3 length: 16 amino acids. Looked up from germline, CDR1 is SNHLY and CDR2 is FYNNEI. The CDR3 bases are TGTGCCAGTAGTGATGAAGAAGAATATTCCTACAATGAGCAGTTCTTC. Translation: CASSDEEEYSYNEQFF.

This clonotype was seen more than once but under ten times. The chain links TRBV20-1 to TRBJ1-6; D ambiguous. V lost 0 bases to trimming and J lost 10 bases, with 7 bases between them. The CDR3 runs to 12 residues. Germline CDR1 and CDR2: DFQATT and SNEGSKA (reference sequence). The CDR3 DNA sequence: TGCAGTGCTAGAGACGCGGACTCACCCCTCCACTTT. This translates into CSARDADSPLHF.